The 16 T cell receptor beta chains below come from one sample, sequenced in a study of blood T cell repertoires in COVID-19 (dated by TCRdb to the early 2020s). Libraries were built with the immunoSEQ multiplex PCR assay. TCRdb stores this immuneACCESS table with in-frame sequences only. Part of the clones is absent; in the studies checked, under half of the shortfall reflects unresolved V genes, and no reason is known for the rest. The sample has 200,000 to 250,000 clones on record, 85% of them singletons. The top ten hold 18% of the sample. Sequences were obtained from PBMCs or T cells enriched from blood (not recorded which). Receptors originate from a man aged 35 to 55 who had recovered from COVID-19.

The chain combines TRBV30 with TRBJ1-1, with D uncertain. Germline assignment: CDR1 GTSNPN and CDR2 SVGIG (reference sequence). The CDR3 covers 14 residues. The V end lost 0 bases, the J end lost 0 bases, and 8 bases lay between the germline ends. For the CDR3, the DNA is TGTGCCTGGAGTGTACCAGGTATGAACACTGAAGCTTTCTTT. Translated, it gives CAWSVPGMNTEAFF.

Here the CDR3 reads CASSYLRTDTQYF. The CDR3 DNA follows: TGTGCCAGCAGTTACCTCCGCACAGATACGCAGTATTTT. J is TRBJ2-3 and V is TRBV6-5; unclear D gene. V was shortened by 2 bases and J by 1 base, with 4 bases between the two germline ends. There are 13 residues in the CDR3. Germline CDR1 reads MNHEY; CDR2 reads SVGAGI.

The rearrangement uses TRBV5-1 and TRBJ2-7; a possible D gene is TRBD1 (7 bases). The CDR3 runs 14 residues. From germline, CDR1 is SGHRS and CDR2 YFSETQ. Deletions cut 4 bases from V and 2 bases from J, with 13 bases between. The CDR3 sequence is CASSGGTATYEQYF. The CDR3 DNA is TGCGCCAGCAGCGGAGGGACAGCTACCTACGAGCAGTACTTC.

The chain uses TRBV6-5 and TRBJ2-5; 7 nucleotides agree with TRBD1. The CDR3 is 14 residues long. Germline V gene lookup returns CDR1 MNHEY and CDR2 SVGAGI. V was pared by 7 bases and J by 5 bases, with 10 bases of the junction left unmatched. The CDR3 is CASIEKGAGETQYF. As DNA, the CDR3 is TGTGCCAGCATCGAAAAGGGGGCAGGGGAGACCCAGTACTTC.

V is TRBV27 and J is TRBJ2-1; 7 nucleotides agree with TRBD2. Germline loops: CDR1 MNHEY, CDR2 SMNVEV (reference sequence). V was pared by 7 bases and J by 4 bases, with 10 bases of the junction left unmatched. This CDR3 region has 15 residues. The CDR3 region is CASISSGRVYNEQFF. In nucleotides, the CDR3 is TGTGCCAGCATTTCTAGCGGTAGGGTATACAATGAGCAGTTCTTC.

The V and J genes are TRBV19 and TRBJ1-5, with TRBD1 matching 7 bases. The junction had 14 bases not matched to a gene; V was cut back by 7 bases and J by 2 bases. The germline gives CDR1 LNHDA, CDR2 SQIVND (reference sequence). The CDR3 is made up of 17 amino acids. The CDR3 DNA follows: TGTGCCAGTAAAAACGATGACAGGGTATGGGGCAATCAGCCCCAGCATTTT. It is translated as CASKNDDRVWGNQPQHF.

The V gene is TRBV5-6, the J gene TRBJ2-3; 7 nucleotides align to TRBD1. Trimming cost V 4 bases and J 1 base; bases outside gene matches: 6. The CDR3 covers 15 residues. Germline V gene data show CDR1 as SGHDT and CDR2 as YYEEEE. CDR3: CASSLQGLGTDTQYF. CDR3 in DNA: TGTGCCAGCAGCCTACAGGGGCTAGGCACAGATACGCAGTATTTT.

The genes are TRBV3-1 (or the pseudogene TRBV3-2) and TRBJ1-1; D gene ambiguous. The CDR3 consists of 13 residues. Trimming pared 6 bases from V and 7 bases from J, leaving 15 bases between. Germline-derived CDR1 and CDR2 are LGHDT and YNNKEL (reference sequence). CDR3 bases: TGTGCCAGCAGGCCAGATTCGGGGAGTGAAGCTTTCTTT. It encodes CASRPDSGSEAFF.

This rearrangement joins TRBV3-1 (or the pseudogene TRBV3-2) to TRBJ2-1; possible D gene TRBD2, 6 bases. The germline V and J ends were trimmed by 2 bases and 2 bases, with 16 bases remaining between them. CDR1 LGHDT and CDR2 YNNKEL come from the germline V gene (reference sequence). This CDR3 comprises 17 residues. The CDR3 sequence: CASSQQRSGSAYNEQFF. CDR3 nucleotides: TGTGCCAGCAGCCAACAACGGAGCGGGTCAGCCTACAATGAGCAGTTCTTC.

The chain uses TRBV30 and TRBJ1-4; D gene uncertain. The length of the CDR3 is 14 residues. The germline CDR1 and CDR2 sequences are GTSNPN and SVGIG (reference sequence). V dropped 3 bases and J dropped 2 bases, with 10 bases sitting between them. The CDR3 loop reads CAWSQQTTNEKLFF. The CDR3 DNA is TGTGCCTGGAGCCAACAGACGACTAATGAAAAACTGTTTTTT.

The V gene is TRBV29-1, the J gene TRBJ1-5; perhaps TRBD1 as D (6 bases). CDR3 length equals 13 residues. Trimming left V 4 bases short and J 3 bases short, with 10 bases between. CDR1 SQVTM and CDR2 ANQGSEA come from the germline V gene. The CDR3 nucleotides read TGCAGCGTTGCCGAGGGGGTCAATCAGCCCCAGCATTTT. Amino acids: CSVAEGVNQPQHF.

The V call is TRBV7-2, the J call TRBJ2-3; TRBD2 matches 11 bases. The V gene end was trimmed by 5 bases and the J gene end by 5 bases; junction bases not matched to a gene: 3. CDR3 length: 14 amino acids. Germline CDR1 and CDR2: SGHTA and FQGNSA. CDR3 region: CASSQGLAVDTQYF. CDR3 nucleotides: TGTGCCAGCAGCCAGGGACTAGCGGTAGATACGCAGTATTTT.

The chain joins TRBV10-1 to TRBJ1-1; D gene uncertain. CDR3 length equals 13 residues. Per the germline V gene, CDR1 is WNHNN and CDR2 is SYGVQD (reference sequence). V was shortened by 2 bases and J by 5 bases, with 9 bases between the two germline ends. CDR3 nucleotides: TGCGCCAGCAGTGAGGGGAGCGGGACTGAAGCTTTCTTT. Amino acids: CASSEGSGTEAFF.

The J gene is TRBJ1-3, the V gene TRBV3-1 (or the pseudogene TRBV3-2); D unclear. Germline V gene data show CDR1 as LGHDT and CDR2 as YNNKEL (reference sequence). This CDR3 has 17 residues. Trimming removed 1 base at V and 0 bases at J, with 13 bases between. The CDR3: CASSQGTVKSSGNTIYF. Here the CDR3 DNA reads TGTGCCAGCAGCCAAGGAACAGTTAAGAGCTCTGGAAACACCATATATTTT.

V usage is TRBV29-1 and J usage is TRBJ1-5, with D unresolved. Trimming shortened V by 5 bases and J by 5 bases, and 4 bases separated the two germline ends. Germline CDR1 and CDR2: SQVTM and ANQGSEA. CDR3 length: 10 residues. The CDR3 nucleotides are TGCAGCGTTTTAGATCAGCCCCAGCATTTT. It is translated as CSVLDQPQHF.

The chain has TRBV11-3 and TRBJ2-1, with 13 bases that match TRBD2. The CDR3 has 14 amino acids. Germline CDR1 reads SGHNT; CDR2 reads YENEEA. V dropped 7 bases and J dropped 6; count of bases not matched to a gene: 3. CDR3 sequence: CASTGTSGINEQFF. The CDR3 coding sequence is TGTGCCAGCACCGGGACTAGCGGGATCAATGAGCAGTTCTTC.